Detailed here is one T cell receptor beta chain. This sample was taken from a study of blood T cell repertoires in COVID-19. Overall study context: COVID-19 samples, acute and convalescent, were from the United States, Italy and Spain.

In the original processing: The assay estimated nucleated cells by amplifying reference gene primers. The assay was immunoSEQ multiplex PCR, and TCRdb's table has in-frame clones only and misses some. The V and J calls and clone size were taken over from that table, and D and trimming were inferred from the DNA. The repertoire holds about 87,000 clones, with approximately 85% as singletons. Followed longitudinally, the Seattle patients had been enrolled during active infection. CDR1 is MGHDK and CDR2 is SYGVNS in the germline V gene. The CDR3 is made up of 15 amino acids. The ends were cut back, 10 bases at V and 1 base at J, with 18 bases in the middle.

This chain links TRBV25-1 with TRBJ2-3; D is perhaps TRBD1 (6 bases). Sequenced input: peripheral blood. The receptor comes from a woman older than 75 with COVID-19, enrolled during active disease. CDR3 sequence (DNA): TGTGCCACCCTGAGCCCCTCAGGGGGCACAGATACGCAGTATTTT. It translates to CATLSPSGGTDTQYF.